A selection of T cell receptor beta chains follows, all from one sample in a study of T cells in Graves' hyperthyroidism and ophthalmopathy. One entry per CDR3 protein results from TCRdb running MiXCR on the multiplex PCR reads. This sample carries under 400,000 distinct CDR3 sequences, over 15% of them seen once, and the ten largest clones take around a sixth. Sequences were obtained from blood. The source is a woman aged 40 to 50 with Graves' ophthalmopathy. Both conserved end residues are part of each CDR3. Fields, in order: CDR3 DNA, CDR3 protein, D gene, V gene, clone size, J gene. A D gene is named only where the DNA matches it firmly. Expanded clones get a size class; other rows say once, few or many, or leave the size out.

DNA: TGTGCCAGCAGCTTAGGCCAGCCTGGAAACACCATATATTTT
CDR3: CASSLGQPGNTIYF
D: .
V: TRBV13
size: many
J: TRBJ1-3

DNA: TGTGCCAGCAGTCCCCGGGGCCTTTACGAGCAGTACTTC
CDR3: CASSPRGLYEQYF
D: .
V: TRBV6-2/TRBV6-3
size: many
J: TRBJ2-7

DNA: TGTGCCAGCAGTAAGACAGGGGATTATGGCTACACCTTC
CDR3: CASSKTGDYGYTF
D: TRBD1
V: TRBV12-3/TRBV12-4
size: few
J: TRBJ1-2

DNA: TGTGCCATCAGTGCTAACTACGAGCAGTACTTC
CDR3: CAISANYEQYF
D: .
V: TRBV10-3
size: many
J: TRBJ2-7

DNA: TGTGCCAGTAGTATCAAAAGATTGAACACTGAAGCTTTCTTT
CDR3: CASSIKRLNTEAFF
D: .
V: TRBV19
size: .
J: TRBJ1-1

DNA: TGTGCCAGCAGCTCCACATCCGGACCGACGAATCAGCCCCAGCATTTT
CDR3: CASSSTSGPTNQPQHF
D: .
V: TRBV11-2
size: many
J: TRBJ1-5

DNA: TGTGCCAGCAGAGTAGGACAGACTGAAACCGGGGAGCTGTTTTTT
CDR3: CASRVGQTETGELFF
D: .
V: TRBV6-1
size: many
J: TRBJ2-2

DNA: TGTGCCAGCAGTTACTTTCGGGCCTGGTCTGGGTCACCCCTCCACTTT
CDR3: CASSYFRAWSGSPLHF
D: .
V: TRBV6-5
size: .
J: TRBJ1-6

DNA: TGTGCCAGCAGTTTAGCGTTCCAGGGCTCTGGAAACACCATATATTTT
CDR3: CASSLAFQGSGNTIYF
D: .
V: TRBV12-3/TRBV12-4
size: .
J: TRBJ1-3

DNA: TGTGCCAGCAGTTCCCCCGCGTCTGGCGGCGGCTACACCTTC
CDR3: CASSSPASGGGYTF
D: .
V: TRBV6-5
size: many
J: TRBJ1-2

DNA: TGTGCCACCCCGTCTAGCGGGATAGAGACCCAGTACTTC
CDR3: CATPSSGIETQYF
D: TRBD2
V: TRBV6-4
size: .
J: TRBJ2-5

DNA: TGTGCCAGCAGTTACTACCGCCCGGACTCTGGAAACACCATATATTTT
CDR3: CASSYYRPDSGNTIYF
D: .
V: TRBV6-5
size: once
J: TRBJ1-3

DNA: TGCAGCGTCGACGAACGGGAGACCCAGTACTTC
CDR3: CSVDERETQYF
D: .
V: TRBV29-1
size: many
J: TRBJ2-5

DNA: TGTGCCAGCAGTTTCACCGGGACACTAAACTACGAGCAGTACTTC
CDR3: CASSFTGTLNYEQYF
D: .
V: TRBV6-5
size: many
J: TRBJ2-7

DNA: TGCAGTGCGCACCGGGACAGCTACGAGCAGTACTTC
CDR3: CSAHRDSYEQYF
D: TRBD1
V: TRBV20-1
size: many
J: TRBJ2-7

DNA: TGTGCCAGCAGAGTAGGGGGTTTCTCCTACGAGCAGTACTTC
CDR3: CASRVGGFSYEQYF
D: .
V: TRBV28
size: .
J: TRBJ2-7

DNA: TGTGCCAGCAGCTTGTCCCAGGGGGCATTCAACGAGCAGTACTTC
CDR3: CASSLSQGAFNEQYF
D: TRBD1
V: TRBV7-8
size: many
J: TRBJ2-7

DNA: TGTGCCAGCAGGGGGGGGGCCAGGGTCACCGGGGAGCTGTTTTTT
CDR3: CASRGGARVTGELFF
D: .
V: TRBV27
size: many
J: TRBJ2-2

DNA: TGCAGTGCCCCGCGGGCCGGGACTAGCAACTACGAGCAGTACTTC
CDR3: CSAPRAGTSNYEQYF
D: TRBD2
V: TRBV20-1
size: .
J: TRBJ2-7

DNA: TGTGCCAGCAGCAAGCGCCAGGGATACGAGCAGTACTTC
CDR3: CASSKRQGYEQYF
D: .
V: TRBV9
size: many
J: TRBJ2-7

DNA: TGTGCCAGCAGCCACGGGGACAGAAGTGGAAACACCATATATTTT
CDR3: CASSHGDRSGNTIYF
D: TRBD1
V: TRBV6-2/TRBV6-3
size: .
J: TRBJ1-3

DNA: TGTGCCATCAGTGACTCGGAAGATCAGCCCCAGCATTTT
CDR3: CAISDSEDQPQHF
D: .
V: TRBV10-3
size: many
J: TRBJ1-5

DNA: TGCAGCGTTGGTCCGGGACTAGCGGGAGGGCCGTCATCTGAGACCCAGTACTTC
CDR3: CSVGPGLAGGPSSETQYF
D: TRBD2
V: TRBV29-1
size: many
J: TRBJ2-5

DNA: TGTGCCAGCAGTCCAGGGGGATACGAGCAGTACTTC
CDR3: CASSPGGYEQYF
D: TRBD1
V: TRBV12-3/TRBV12-4
size: many
J: TRBJ2-7

DNA: TGTGCCACCTCCGGGACAGGGTATGAGACCCAGTACTTC
CDR3: CATSGTGYETQYF
D: TRBD1
V: TRBV28
size: .
J: TRBJ2-5

DNA: TGTGCCAGCAGTTCGGGGGGGGACACCGGGGAGCTGTTTTTT
CDR3: CASSSGGDTGELFF
D: TRBD2
V: TRBV6-5
size: .
J: TRBJ2-2

DNA: TGCAGTGCTAGATCGGGGTACGCTGAAGCTTTCTTT
CDR3: CSARSGYAEAFF
D: .
V: TRBV20-1
size: many
J: TRBJ1-1

DNA: TGCGCCAGCAGCTCCACACAGGGCAATGAGCAGTTCTTC
CDR3: CASSSTQGNEQFF
D: .
V: TRBV5-1
size: many
J: TRBJ2-1

DNA: TGTGCCAGCAGACGGGAGAGGGGAGAGACCCAGTACTTC
CDR3: CASRRERGETQYF
D: .
V: TRBV12-3/TRBV12-4
size: many
J: TRBJ2-5

DNA: TGCAGCCTACGGGAAAGCGGAGCCTACGAGCAGTACTTC
CDR3: CSLRESGAYEQYF
D: .
V: TRBV20-1
size: many
J: TRBJ2-7

DNA: TGCGCCAGCAGCTTGGAAGGAAGTAGCGGGAATCGTAGTACCGGGGAGCTGTTTTTT
CDR3: CASSLEGSSGNRSTGELFF
D: TRBD2
V: TRBV5-1
size: many
J: TRBJ2-2

DNA: TGCAGTGCTAGATGGGGCAGGGCGGCGAACACCGGGGAGCTGTTTTTT
CDR3: CSARWGRAANTGELFF
D: .
V: TRBV20-1
size: many
J: TRBJ2-2

DNA: TGTGCCAGCACGGACACGGAGCAAGAGACCCAGTACTTC
CDR3: CASTDTEQETQYF
D: .
V: TRBV27
size: many
J: TRBJ2-5

DNA: TGTGCCAGCAGTGAATACCTAGCGGGAGAAACCGGGGAGCTGTTTTTT
CDR3: CASSEYLAGETGELFF
D: TRBD2
V: TRBV25-1
size: many
J: TRBJ2-2

DNA: TGTGCCAGCAGCAAAACAGGGGGCAATCAGCCCCAGCATTTT
CDR3: CASSKTGGNQPQHF
D: TRBD1
V: TRBV9
size: many
J: TRBJ1-5